The T cell receptor (beta chain) described here comes from a study of cytomegalovirus exposure and HLA in healthy donors. Across the study: Out of 350 to 400 genotyped donors, roughly 80% belonged to the Caucasian-associated ancestry cluster.

Per germline, CDR1 SGHTA and CDR2 FQGTGA. There are 14 residues in the CDR3. V trimming: 2 bases; J trimming: 8 bases; junction bases outside the gene matches: 3. The PCR employed 60 Vbeta primers together with 13 Jbeta primers. Profiling relied on immunoSEQ multiplex PCR, and the TCRdb table lists in-frame clones only, not all of them. The sample yields around 130,000 clones, 65% to 85% seen once. In this sample, this clone turned up a few times. Its target is unknown. Points from the study as a whole: According to reports, the classifier identified cytomegalovirus status with high specificity and sensitivity. Immune exposure information available was restricted to CMV serostatus.

The TCR originated in a boy younger than 18 in good health and CMV-seronegative. This chain links TRBV7-3 with TRBJ2-1; 10 positions match TRBD2. The sample taken for sequencing was PBMCs. The DNA for the CDR3 is TGTGCCAGCAGCTTACTAGCGGGAGATGATGAGCAGTTCTTC. Translated, it gives CASSLLAGDDEQFF. Full variable domain (remainder filled in from reference TRBV7-3 and TRBJ2-1): GAGVSQTPSNKVTEKGKYVELRCDPISGHTALYWYRQSLGQGPEFLIYFQGTGAADDSGLPNDRFFAVRPEGSVSTLKIQRTERGDSAVYLCASSLLAGDDEQFFGPGTRLTVL.